The present T cell receptor beta chain was sequenced within a study of T cell repertoires in cytomegalovirus infection. Study at large: It can be stated that public TCR beta signatures indicated CMV infection as well as a matching HLA type. Study-wide results and caveats: Based on cumulative public TCR beta family frequency, carriers of CMV plus the relevant HLA were identified.

V was trimmed by 0 bases and J by 6 bases, leaving 15 bases between them. The CDR3 runs 14 residues. In germline, CDR1 is DFQATT, CDR2 SNEGSKA (reference sequence). Each CDR3 protein gets one entry after TCRdb re-called the reads with MiXCR. The repertoire holds roughly 720,000 distinct CDR3 sequences, with roughly 36% as singletons. To note about this clonotype: What it binds is unknown. Just one base apart from a much larger clone, this may be a read error.

Sequences were obtained from PBMCs. The genes are TRBV20-1 and TRBJ2-7; possibly TRBD2 for D (5 bases). The clonotype was recovered from a human donor in good health (CMV status not recorded). Some clones in this sample may be carry-over from other donors' samples. CDR3 DNA: TGCAGTGCTAGAGATCCATGCGGGCGTCGCGAGCAGTACTTC. Its protein is CSARDPCGRREQYF.